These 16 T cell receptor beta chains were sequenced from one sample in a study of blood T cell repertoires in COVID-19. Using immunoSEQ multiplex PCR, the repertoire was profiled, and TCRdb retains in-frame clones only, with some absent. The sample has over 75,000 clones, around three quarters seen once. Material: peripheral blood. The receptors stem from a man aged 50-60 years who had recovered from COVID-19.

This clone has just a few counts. The CDR3 coding sequence is TGTGCCAGCAGTTTAGCGGGGGCGGATACGCAGTATTTT. Translation gives CASSLAGADTQYF. The chain recombines TRBV12-3 or TRBV12-4 with TRBJ2-3; D is perhaps TRBD1 (6 bases). This CDR3 contains 13 residues. Deletions cut 0 bases from V and 6 bases from J, with 7 bases between.

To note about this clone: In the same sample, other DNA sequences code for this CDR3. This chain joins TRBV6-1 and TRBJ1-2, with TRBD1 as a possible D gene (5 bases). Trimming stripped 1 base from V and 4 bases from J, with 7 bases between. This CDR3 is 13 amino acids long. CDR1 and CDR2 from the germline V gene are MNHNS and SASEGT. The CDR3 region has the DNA TGTGCCAGCAGTGAAGGGGGGGGCTATGGCTACACCTTC. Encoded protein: CASSEGGGYGYTF.

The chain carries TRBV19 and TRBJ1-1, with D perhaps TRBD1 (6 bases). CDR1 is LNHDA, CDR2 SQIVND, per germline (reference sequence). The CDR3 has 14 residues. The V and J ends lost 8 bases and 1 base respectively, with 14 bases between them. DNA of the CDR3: TGTGCCAGTTCCCCCCAGGGACAGAACACTGAAGCTTTCTTT. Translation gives CASSPQGQNTEAFF.

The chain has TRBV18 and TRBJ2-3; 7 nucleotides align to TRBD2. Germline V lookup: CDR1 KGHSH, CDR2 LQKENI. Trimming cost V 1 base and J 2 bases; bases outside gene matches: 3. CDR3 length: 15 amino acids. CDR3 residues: CASSPRGTTTDTQYF. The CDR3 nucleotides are TGTGCCAGCTCACCACGCGGGACTACCACAGATACGCAGTATTTT.

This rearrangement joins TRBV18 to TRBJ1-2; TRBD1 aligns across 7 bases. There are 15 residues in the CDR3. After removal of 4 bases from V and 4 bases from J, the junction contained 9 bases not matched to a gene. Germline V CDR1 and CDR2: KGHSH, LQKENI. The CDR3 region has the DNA TGTGCCAGCTCACTTGGGACAGCCCCTGGCTATGGCTACACCTTC. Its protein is CASSLGTAPGYGYTF.

The chain's CDR3 is CASSLLQETQYF. The CDR3 nucleotides are TGTGCCAGCAGCCTTCTCCAAGAGACCCAGTACTTC. The chain combines TRBV3-1 (or the pseudogene TRBV3-2) with TRBJ2-5; D unresolved. This CDR3 spans 12 amino acids. CDR1 and CDR2 from the germline V gene are LGHDT and YNNKEL (reference sequence). Trimming took 4 bases from V and 1 from J, leaving 4 bases between them.

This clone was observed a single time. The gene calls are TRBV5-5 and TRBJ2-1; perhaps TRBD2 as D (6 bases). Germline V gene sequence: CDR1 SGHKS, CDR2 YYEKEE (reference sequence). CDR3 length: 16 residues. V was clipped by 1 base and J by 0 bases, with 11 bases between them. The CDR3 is CASSLLGGGSYNEQFF. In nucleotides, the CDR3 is TGTGCCAGCAGCTTGTTGGGGGGTGGCTCCTACAATGAGCAGTTCTTC.

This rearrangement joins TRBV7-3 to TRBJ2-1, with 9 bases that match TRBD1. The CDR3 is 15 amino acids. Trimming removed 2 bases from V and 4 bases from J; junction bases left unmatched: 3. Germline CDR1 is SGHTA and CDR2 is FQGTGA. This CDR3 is CASSLLGQGYNEQFF. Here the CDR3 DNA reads TGTGCCAGCAGCTTACTGGGACAGGGATACAATGAGCAGTTCTTC.

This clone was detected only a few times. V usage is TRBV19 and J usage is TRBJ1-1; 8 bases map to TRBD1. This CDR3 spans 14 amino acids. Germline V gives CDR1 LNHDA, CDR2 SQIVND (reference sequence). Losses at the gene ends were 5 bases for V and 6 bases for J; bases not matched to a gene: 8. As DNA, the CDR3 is TGTGCCAGTAGTTCCCAGGACAGGGAGCCTGAAGCTTTCTTT. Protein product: CASSSQDREPEAFF.

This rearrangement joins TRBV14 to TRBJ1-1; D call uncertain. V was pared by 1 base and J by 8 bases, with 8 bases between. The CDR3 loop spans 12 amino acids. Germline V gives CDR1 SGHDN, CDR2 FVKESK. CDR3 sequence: CASSQAWREAFF. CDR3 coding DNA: TGTGCCAGCAGCCAAGCTTGGAGGGAAGCTTTCTTT.

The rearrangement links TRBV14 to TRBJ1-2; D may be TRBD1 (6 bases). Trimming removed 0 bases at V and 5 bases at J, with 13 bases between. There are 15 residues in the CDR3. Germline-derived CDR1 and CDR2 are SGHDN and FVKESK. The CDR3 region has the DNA TGTGCCAGCAGCCAAGAAGGAGACAGGCTTTATGGCTACACCTTC. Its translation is CASSQEGDRLYGYTF.

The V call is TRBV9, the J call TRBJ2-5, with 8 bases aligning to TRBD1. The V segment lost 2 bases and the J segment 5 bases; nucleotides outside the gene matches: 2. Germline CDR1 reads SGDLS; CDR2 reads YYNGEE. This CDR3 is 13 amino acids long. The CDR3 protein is CASSVRQGETQYF. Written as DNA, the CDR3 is TGTGCCAGCAGCGTTCGACAGGGGGAGACCCAGTACTTC.

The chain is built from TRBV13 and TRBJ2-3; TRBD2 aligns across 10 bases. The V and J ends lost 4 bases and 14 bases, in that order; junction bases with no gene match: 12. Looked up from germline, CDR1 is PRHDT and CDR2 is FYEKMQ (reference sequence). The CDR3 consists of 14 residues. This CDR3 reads CASSYLAGAIGRYF. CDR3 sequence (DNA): TGTGCCAGCAGCTATCTAGCGGGGGCCATCGGTAGGTATTTT.

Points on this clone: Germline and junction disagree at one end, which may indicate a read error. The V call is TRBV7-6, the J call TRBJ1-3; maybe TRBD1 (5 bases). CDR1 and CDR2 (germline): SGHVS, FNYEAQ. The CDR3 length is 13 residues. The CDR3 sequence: CASSPMGGTTIYF. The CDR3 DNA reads TGTGCCAGCAGCCCAATGGGGGGAACCACCATATATTTT.

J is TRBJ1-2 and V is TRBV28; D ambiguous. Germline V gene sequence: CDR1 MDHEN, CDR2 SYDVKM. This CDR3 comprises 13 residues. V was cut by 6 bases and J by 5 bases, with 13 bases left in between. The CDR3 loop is CASRKEGWYGYTF. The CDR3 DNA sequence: TGTGCCAGCAGAAAAGAGGGATGGTATGGCTACACCTTC.

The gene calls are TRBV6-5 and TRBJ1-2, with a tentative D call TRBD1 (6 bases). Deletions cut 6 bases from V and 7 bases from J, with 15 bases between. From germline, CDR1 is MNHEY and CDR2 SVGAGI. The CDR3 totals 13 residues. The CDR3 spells CASRRPGVAGYTF. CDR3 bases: TGTGCCAGCAGACGCCCAGGGGTAGCTGGCTACACCTTC.